This record concerns one T cell receptor (beta chain) sequence. Its target is unknown. The data were taken from a study of T cell repertoires in cytomegalovirus infection. TCRdb reanalysed the reads using MiXCR and keeps one entry per CDR3 protein. The sample yields 680,000 or so distinct CDR3 sequences, around a third seen once. Trimming cost V 3 bases and J 8 bases; bases outside gene matches: 6. The CDR3 is 13 residues long. The germline V gene has CDR1 SGHAT and CDR2 FQNNGV. The origin of this receptor is a human donor in good health (CMV status not recorded). Some clones in this sample may be carry-over from other donors' samples. This chain links TRBV11-2 with TRBJ1-1, with TRBD1 matching 7 bases. The sample here was cultured PBMCs, taken from culture after CMV antigen stimulation. CDR3 amino acids: CASSFLGGREAFF. The CDR3 DNA follows: TGTGCCAGCAGCTTTTTAGGGGGCAGAGAAGCTTTCTTT.